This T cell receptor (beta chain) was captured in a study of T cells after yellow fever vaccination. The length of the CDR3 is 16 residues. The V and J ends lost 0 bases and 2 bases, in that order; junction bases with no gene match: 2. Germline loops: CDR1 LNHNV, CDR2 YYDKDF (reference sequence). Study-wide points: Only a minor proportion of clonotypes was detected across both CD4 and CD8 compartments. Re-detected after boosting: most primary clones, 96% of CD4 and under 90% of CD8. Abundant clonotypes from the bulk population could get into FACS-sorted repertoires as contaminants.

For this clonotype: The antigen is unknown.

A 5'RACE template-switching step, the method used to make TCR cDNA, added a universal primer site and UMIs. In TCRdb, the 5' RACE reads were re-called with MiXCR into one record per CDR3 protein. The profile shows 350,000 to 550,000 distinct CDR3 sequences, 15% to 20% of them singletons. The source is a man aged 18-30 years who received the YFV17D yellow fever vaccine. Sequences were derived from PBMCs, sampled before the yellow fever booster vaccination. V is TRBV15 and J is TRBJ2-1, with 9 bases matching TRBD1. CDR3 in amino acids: CATSRDRDRAYNEQFF. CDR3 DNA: TGTGCCACCAGCAGAGATCGGGACAGGGCCTACAATGAGCAGTTCTTC.